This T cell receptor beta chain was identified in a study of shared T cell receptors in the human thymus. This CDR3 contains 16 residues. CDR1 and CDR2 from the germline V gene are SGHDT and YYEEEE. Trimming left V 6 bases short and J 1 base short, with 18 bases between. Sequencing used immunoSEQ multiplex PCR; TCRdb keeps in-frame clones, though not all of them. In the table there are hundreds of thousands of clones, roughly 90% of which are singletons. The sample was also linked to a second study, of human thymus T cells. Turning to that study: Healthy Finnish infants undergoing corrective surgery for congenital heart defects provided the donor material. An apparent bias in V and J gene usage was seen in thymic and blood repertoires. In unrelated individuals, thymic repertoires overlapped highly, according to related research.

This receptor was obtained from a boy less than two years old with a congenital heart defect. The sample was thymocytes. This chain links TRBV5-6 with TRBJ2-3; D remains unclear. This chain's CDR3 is CASMVGRGPRTDTQYF. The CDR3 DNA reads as TGTGCCAGCATGGTTGGTCGTGGGCCCCGCACAGATACGCAGTATTTT.